This TCR beta chain emerged from a study of beta chain features in type 1 diabetes. TCRB transcripts that were expressed got sequenced, as all of the isolated RNA had been reverse transcribed. Generated by immunoSEQ multiplex PCR, the TCRdb table keeps only in-frame clones and is missing some. This table holds 140,000 to 150,000 clones, roughly 48% found once. The V and J ends lost 3 bases and 8 bases respectively, with 11 bases between them. Per the germline V gene, CDR1 is LNHDA and CDR2 is SQIVND (reference sequence). The CDR3 runs 13 residues. By way of CD45RO/CCR7/CD25/CD127/CD95/CD27, the CD4+ regulatory, stem cell-like memory, central memory and naive cells were sorted.

The origin of this receptor is a man aged 18 to 30 in good health. The sequencing sample was made of Tregs from blood. The gene calls are TRBV19 and TRBJ2-4, with D possibly being TRBD1 (5 bases). CDR3 bases: TGTGCCAGTAGTATGGGGCAGGGTTACATTCAGTACTTC. Encoded protein: CASSMGQGYIQYF.